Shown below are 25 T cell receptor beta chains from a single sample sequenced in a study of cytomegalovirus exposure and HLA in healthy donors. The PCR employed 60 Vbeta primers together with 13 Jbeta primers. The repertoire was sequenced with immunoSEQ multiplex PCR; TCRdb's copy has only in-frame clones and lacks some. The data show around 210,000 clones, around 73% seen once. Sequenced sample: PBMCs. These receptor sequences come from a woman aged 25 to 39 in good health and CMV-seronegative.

The DNA for the CDR3 is TGTGCCAGTAGTATAGCAACAGGGAACTATGGCTACACCTTC. It translates to CASSIATGNYGYTF. J is TRBJ1-2 and V is TRBV19; D possibly corresponds to TRBD1 (6 bases). The CDR3 runs to 14 residues. Germline CDR1 is LNHDA and CDR2 is SQIVND (reference sequence). The V end was cut by 1 base, the J end by 2 bases, with 8 bases between.

In DNA, the CDR3 is TGCGCCAGCAGCTTGGACGGAGACAATGAGCAGTTCTTC. Amino acid sequence: CASSLDGDNEQFF. The chain links TRBV5-1 to TRBJ2-1, with unresolved D. The CDR3 consists of 13 residues. The germline V gene has CDR1 SGHRS and CDR2 YFSETQ. Trimming cost V 0 bases and J 5 bases, with 6 bases left between them.

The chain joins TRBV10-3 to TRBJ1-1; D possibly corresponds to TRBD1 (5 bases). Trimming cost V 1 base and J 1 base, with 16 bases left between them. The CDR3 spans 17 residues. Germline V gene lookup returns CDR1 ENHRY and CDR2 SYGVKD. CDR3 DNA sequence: TGTGCCATCAGTGAGTGGACTACGACAGCGACGAACACTGAAGCTTTCTTT. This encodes CAISEWTTTATNTEAFF.

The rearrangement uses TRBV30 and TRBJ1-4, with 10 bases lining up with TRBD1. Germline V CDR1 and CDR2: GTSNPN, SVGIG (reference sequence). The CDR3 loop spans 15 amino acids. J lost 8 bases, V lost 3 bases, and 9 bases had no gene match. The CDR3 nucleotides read TGTGCCTGGAGAGAGACAGGGGGCGACGGGGAAAAACTGTTTTTT. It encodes CAWRETGGDGEKLFF. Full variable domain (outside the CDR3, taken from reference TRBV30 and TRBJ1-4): SQTIHQWPATLVQPVGSPLSLECTVEGTSNPNLYWYRQAAGRGLQLLFYSVGIGQISSEVPQNLSASRPQDRQFILSSKKLLLSDSGFYLCAWRETGGDGEKLFFGSGTQLSVL.

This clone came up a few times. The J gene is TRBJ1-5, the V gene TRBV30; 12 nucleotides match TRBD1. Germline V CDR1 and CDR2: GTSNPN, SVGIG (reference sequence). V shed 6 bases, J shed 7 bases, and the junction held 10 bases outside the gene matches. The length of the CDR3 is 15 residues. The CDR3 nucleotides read TGTGCCTGCGGACCGGGACAGGGGGCAAGGCAGCCCCAGCATTTT. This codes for CACGPGQGARQPQHF.

CDR3 sequence (DNA): TGTGCCAGCAGTTTATTTCCAGCGGGAGTGGAGTTTACAGATACGCAGTATTTT. Protein: CASSLFPAGVEFTDTQYF. The rearrangement joins TRBV27 to TRBJ2-3; 8 bases fit TRBD2. The CDR3 has 18 residues. With V trimmed by 1 base and J by 3 bases, 12 bases remained unmatched. CDR1 and CDR2 from the germline V gene are MNHEY and SMNVEV (reference sequence).

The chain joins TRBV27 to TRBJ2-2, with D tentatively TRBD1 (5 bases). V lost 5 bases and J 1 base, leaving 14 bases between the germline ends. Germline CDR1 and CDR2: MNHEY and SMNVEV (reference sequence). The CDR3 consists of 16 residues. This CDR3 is CASSNSWGENTGELFF. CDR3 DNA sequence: TGTGCCAGCAGTAATTCCTGGGGCGAGAACACCGGGGAGCTGTTTTTT.

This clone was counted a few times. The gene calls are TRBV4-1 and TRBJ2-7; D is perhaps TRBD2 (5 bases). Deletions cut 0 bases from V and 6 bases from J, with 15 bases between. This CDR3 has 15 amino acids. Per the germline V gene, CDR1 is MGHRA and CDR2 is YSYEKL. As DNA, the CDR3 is TGCGCCAGCAGCCAAGATTCGAGGGAGCGGCGCGAGCAGTACTTC. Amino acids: CASSQDSRERREQYF.

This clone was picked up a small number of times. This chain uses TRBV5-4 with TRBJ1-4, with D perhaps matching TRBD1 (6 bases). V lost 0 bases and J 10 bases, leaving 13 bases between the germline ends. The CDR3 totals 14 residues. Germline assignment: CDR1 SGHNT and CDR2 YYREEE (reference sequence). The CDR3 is CASSLGSDRRKLFF. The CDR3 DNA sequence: TGTGCCAGCAGCTTGGGTTCTGACAGGAGAAAACTGTTTTTT.

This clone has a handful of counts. In nucleotides, the CDR3 is TGTGCCAGCAGTTTTTCCAGGGGTGAAGCTTTCTTT. This translates into CASSFSRGEAFF. The chain employs TRBV2 and TRBJ1-1; TRBD1 might be the D (6 bases). CDR3 length equals 12 residues. The germline V gene encodes CDR1 SNHLY and CDR2 FYNNEI. V was cut by 5 bases and J by 7 bases, with 11 bases left in between.

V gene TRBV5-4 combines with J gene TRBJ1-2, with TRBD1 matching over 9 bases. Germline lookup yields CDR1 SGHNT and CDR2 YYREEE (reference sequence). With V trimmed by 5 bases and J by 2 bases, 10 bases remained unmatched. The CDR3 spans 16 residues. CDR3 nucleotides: TGTGCCAGCAGTGTATCGTGGGACAGGGTGAACTATGGCTACACCTTC. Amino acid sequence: CASSVSWDRVNYGYTF.

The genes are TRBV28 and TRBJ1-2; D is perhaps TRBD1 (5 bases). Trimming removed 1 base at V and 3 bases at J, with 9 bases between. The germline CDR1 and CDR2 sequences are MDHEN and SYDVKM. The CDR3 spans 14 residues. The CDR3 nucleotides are TGTGCCAGCAGTTTATCGGGGGTAGACTATGGCTACACCTTC. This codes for CASSLSGVDYGYTF.

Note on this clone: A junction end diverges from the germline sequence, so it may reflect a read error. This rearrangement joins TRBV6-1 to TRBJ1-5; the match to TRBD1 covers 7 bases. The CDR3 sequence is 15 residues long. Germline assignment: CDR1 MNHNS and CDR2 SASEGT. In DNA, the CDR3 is TGTGCCAGCAGAGAAGGGACAGCTTACAATCAGCCCCAGCATTTT. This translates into CASREGTAYNQPQHF.

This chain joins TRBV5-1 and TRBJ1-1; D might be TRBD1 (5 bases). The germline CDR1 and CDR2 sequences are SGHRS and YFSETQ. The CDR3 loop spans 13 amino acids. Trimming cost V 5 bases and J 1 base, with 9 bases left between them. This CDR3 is CASRHGGNTEAFF. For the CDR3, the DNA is TGCGCCAGCAGGCACGGGGGGAACACTGAAGCTTTCTTT.

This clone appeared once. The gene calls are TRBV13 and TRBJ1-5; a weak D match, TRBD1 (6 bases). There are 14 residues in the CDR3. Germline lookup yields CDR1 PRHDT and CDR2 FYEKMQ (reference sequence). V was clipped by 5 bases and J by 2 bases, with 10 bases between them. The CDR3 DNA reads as TGTGCCAGCAGCAAGGGGGGGGGCAATCAGCCCCAGCATTTT. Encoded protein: CASSKGGGNQPQHF.

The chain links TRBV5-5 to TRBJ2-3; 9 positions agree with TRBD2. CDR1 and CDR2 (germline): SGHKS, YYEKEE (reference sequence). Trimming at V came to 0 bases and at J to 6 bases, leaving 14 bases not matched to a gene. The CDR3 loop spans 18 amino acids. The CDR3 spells CASSLDPLAGTRRDTQYF. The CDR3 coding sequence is TGTGCCAGCAGCTTGGACCCCCTAGCGGGGACCCGGCGGGATACGCAGTATTTT. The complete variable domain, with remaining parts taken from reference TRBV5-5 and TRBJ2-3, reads DAGVTQSPTHLIKTRGQQVTLRCSPISGHKSVSWYQQVLGQGPQFIFQYYEKEERGRGNFPDRFSARQFPNYSSELNVNALLLGDSALYLCASSLDPLAGTRRDTQYFGPGTRLTVL.

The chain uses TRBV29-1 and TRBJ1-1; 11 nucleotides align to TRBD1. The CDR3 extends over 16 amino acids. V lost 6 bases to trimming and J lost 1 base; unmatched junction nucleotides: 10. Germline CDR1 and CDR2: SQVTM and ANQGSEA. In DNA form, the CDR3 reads TGCAGCGTCACTGGACAGGGGGCCGTTTGGAACACTGAAGCTTTCTTT. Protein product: CSVTGQGAVWNTEAFF.

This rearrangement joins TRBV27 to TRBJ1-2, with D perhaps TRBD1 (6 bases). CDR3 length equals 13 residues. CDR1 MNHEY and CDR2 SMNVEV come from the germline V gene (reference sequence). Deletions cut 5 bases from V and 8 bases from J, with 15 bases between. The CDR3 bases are TGTGCCAGCAGTCAGGGGAGTTACTGGGGCTACACCTTC. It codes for CASSQGSYWGYTF.

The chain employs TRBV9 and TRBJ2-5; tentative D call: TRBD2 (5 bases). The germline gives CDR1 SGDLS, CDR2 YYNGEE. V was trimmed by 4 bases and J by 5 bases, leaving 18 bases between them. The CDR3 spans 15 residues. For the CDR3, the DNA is TGTGCCAGCAGCCTGGGGAGTCTAGCTACGGAGACCCAGTACTTC. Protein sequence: CASSLGSLATETQYF.

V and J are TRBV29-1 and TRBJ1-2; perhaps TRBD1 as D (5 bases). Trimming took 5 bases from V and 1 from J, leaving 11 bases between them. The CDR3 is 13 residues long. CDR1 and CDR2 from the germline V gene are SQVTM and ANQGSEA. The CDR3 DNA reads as TGCAGCGTTTTAGGGGAAGGTAACTATGGCTACACCTTC. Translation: CSVLGEGNYGYTF.

For the CDR3, the DNA is TGTGCCAGCAGCCAAGGTCTCGGACAGGGAAGCTATGGCTACACCTTC. Translation gives CASSQGLGQGSYGYTF. The chain uses TRBV4-2 and TRBJ1-2; 8 bases map to TRBD1. CDR3 size: 16 residues. The V and J ends lost 1 base and 4 bases, in that order; junction bases with no gene match: 8. Germline lookup yields CDR1 LGHNA and CDR2 YNFKEQ.

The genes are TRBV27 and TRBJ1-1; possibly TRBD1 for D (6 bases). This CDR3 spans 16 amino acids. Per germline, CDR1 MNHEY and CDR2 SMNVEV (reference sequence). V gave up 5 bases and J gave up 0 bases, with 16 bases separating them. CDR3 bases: TGTGCCAGCAGTCCGTCGGGGGGCCAGATGAACACTGAAGCTTTCTTT. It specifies CASSPSGGQMNTEAFF.

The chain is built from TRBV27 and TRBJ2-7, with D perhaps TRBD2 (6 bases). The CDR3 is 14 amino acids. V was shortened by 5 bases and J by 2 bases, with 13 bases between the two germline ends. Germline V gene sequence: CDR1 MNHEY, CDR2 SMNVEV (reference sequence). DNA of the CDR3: TGTGCCAGCAGTCTAGGCGGGGTAACCTACGAGCAGTACTTC. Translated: CASSLGGVTYEQYF.

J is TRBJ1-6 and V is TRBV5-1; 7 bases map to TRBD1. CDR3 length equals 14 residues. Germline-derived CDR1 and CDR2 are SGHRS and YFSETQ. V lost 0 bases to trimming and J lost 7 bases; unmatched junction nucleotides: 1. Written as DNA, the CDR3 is TGCGCCAGCAGCTTGGTGGGACAGAATTCACCCCTCCACTTT. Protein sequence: CASSLVGQNSPLHF.

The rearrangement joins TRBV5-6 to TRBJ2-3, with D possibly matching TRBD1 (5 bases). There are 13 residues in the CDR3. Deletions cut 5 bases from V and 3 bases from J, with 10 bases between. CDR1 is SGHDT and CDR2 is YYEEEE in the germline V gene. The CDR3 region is CASRGVGTDTQYF. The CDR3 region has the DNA TGTGCCAGCAGAGGGGTAGGAACAGATACGCAGTATTTT.